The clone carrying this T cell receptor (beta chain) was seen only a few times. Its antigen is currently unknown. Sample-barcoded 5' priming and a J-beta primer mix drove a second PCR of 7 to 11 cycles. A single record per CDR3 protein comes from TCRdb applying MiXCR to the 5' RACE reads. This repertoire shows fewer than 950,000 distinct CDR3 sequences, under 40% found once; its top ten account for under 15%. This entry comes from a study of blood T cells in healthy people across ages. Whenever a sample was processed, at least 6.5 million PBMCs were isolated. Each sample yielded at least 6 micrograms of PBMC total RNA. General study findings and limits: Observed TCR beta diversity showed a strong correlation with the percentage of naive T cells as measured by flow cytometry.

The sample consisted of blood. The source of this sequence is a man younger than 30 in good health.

CDR3 sequence reads: CASSPTRTEQYF. In DNA, the CDR3 is TGTGCCAGCAGTCCAACTCGGACTGAGCAGTACTTC. This rearrangement joins TRBV12-3 or TRBV12-4 to TRBJ2-5; D is possibly TRBD2 (5 bases). The CDR3 has 12 amino acids. Trimming removed 5 bases from V and 11 bases from J, with 15 bases in between.